A selection of T cell receptor beta chains follows, all from one sample in a study of blood T cell repertoires in COVID-19. Sequenced by immunoSEQ multiplex PCR; TCRdb stores in-frame clones only, minus some. Found here are around 160,000 clones, 84% of them singletons; the top ten hold 4.5% to 6%. The sequencing input was PBMCs or T cells enriched from blood (not recorded which). The receptors stem from a woman aged 50 to 60 who had been exposed to COVID-19. CDR3s include the opening cysteine and the closing phenylalanine or tryptophan. D genes are given only for firm matches. Part of the rows lack a size; the others show once, few, many or a class for expanded clones.

J gene: TRBJ1-1; D gene: TRBD1; V gene: TRBV27; clone size: NA; CDR3 protein: CASSRSGGARDDEAFF; CDR3 DNA: TGTGCCAGCAGTAGGTCAGGGGGCGCGAGGGACGATGAAGCTTTCTTT
J gene: TRBJ2-7; D gene: TRBD2; V gene: TRBV12-5; clone size: once; CDR3 protein: CASGWGGIREQYF; CDR3 DNA: TGTGCTAGTGGTTGGGGGGGGATCAGGGAGCAGTACTTC
J gene: TRBJ1-6; D gene: NA; V gene: TRBV19; clone size: NA; CDR3 protein: CASALESSPNSPLHF; CDR3 DNA: TGTGCCAGTGCCCTTGAGAGTAGCCCTAATTCACCCCTCCACTTT
J gene: TRBJ2-7; D gene: TRBD2; V gene: TRBV6-5; clone size: NA; CDR3 protein: CAARASGSYEQYF; CDR3 DNA: TGTGCCGCCCGGGCTAGCGGGAGCTACGAGCAGTACTTC
J gene: TRBJ1-1; D gene: NA; V gene: TRBV10-1; clone size: NA; CDR3 protein: CASSVTRNTEAFF; CDR3 DNA: TGCGCCAGCAGTGTCACACGGAACACTGAAGCTTTCTTT
J gene: TRBJ2-4; D gene: TRBD2; V gene: TRBV10-3; clone size: NA; CDR3 protein: CAISESGTSGGAPQYF; CDR3 DNA: TGTGCCATCAGTGAGTCAGGGACTAGCGGGGGGGCTCCTCAGTACTTC
J gene: TRBJ1-1; D gene: NA; V gene: TRBV9; clone size: NA; CDR3 protein: CASSVGAMNTEAFF; CDR3 DNA: TGTGCCAGCAGCGTGGGGGCCATGAACACTGAAGCTTTCTTT
J gene: TRBJ1-2; D gene: TRBD1; V gene: TRBV14; clone size: NA; CDR3 protein: CASSLDRGVFAGYTF; CDR3 DNA: TGTGCCAGCAGCCTCGACAGGGGGGTATTCGCTGGCTACACCTTC
J gene: TRBJ2-7; D gene: NA; V gene: TRBV10-1; clone size: NA; CDR3 protein: CASSETLPRYEQYF; CDR3 DNA: TGCGCCAGCAGTGAAACACTTCCCAGGTACGAGCAGTACTTC
J gene: TRBJ1-2; D gene: NA; V gene: TRBV19; clone size: NA; CDR3 protein: CASSISTVNYGYTF; CDR3 DNA: TGTGCCAGTAGTATTTCAACAGTGAACTATGGCTACACCTTC
J gene: TRBJ1-5; D gene: NA; V gene: TRBV7-7; clone size: NA; CDR3 protein: CASSLGGAKMSQPQHF; CDR3 DNA: TGTGCTAGCAGCTTAGGTGGGGCGAAGATGAGTCAGCCCCAGCATTTT
J gene: TRBJ1-2; D gene: NA; V gene: TRBV5-6; clone size: NA; CDR3 protein: CASSLALGYGYGYTF; CDR3 DNA: TGTGCCAGCAGCTTGGCGCTCGGGTACGGCTATGGCTACACCTTC
J gene: TRBJ1-2; D gene: NA; V gene: TRBV7-2; clone size: NA; CDR3 protein: CASSLGRGAEGYTF; CDR3 DNA: TGTGCCAGCAGCTTAGGGAGGGGCGCGGAGGGCTACACCTTC
J gene: TRBJ2-3; D gene: NA; V gene: TRBV4-3; clone size: NA; CDR3 protein: CASSQELAPTRTDTQYF; CDR3 DNA: TGCGCCAGCAGCCAAGAGCTAGCCCCAACTCGTACAGATACGCAGTATTTT
J gene: TRBJ1-2; D gene: NA; V gene: TRBV28; clone size: NA; CDR3 protein: CASSIDRVAGYTF; CDR3 DNA: TGTGCCAGCTCCATAGATCGGGTAGCGGGCTACACCTTC
J gene: TRBJ1-2; D gene: NA; V gene: TRBV10-3; clone size: NA; CDR3 protein: CAIRMDGAGGYTF; CDR3 DNA: TGTGCCATCAGAATGGACGGCGCGGGCGGCTACACCTTC
J gene: TRBJ2-7; D gene: TRBD2; V gene: TRBV3-1/TRBV3-2; clone size: NA; CDR3 protein: CASSQAGLAGGPGSYEQYF; CDR3 DNA: TGTGCCAGCAGCCAAGCGGGACTAGCGGGAGGGCCCGGCTCCTACGAGCAGTACTTC
J gene: TRBJ1-1; D gene: TRBD1; V gene: TRBV10-3; clone size: NA; CDR3 protein: CAIRTGGPNTEAFF; CDR3 DNA: TGTGCCATCAGAACAGGGGGACCGAACACTGAAGCTTTCTTT
J gene: TRBJ1-1; D gene: NA; V gene: TRBV15; clone size: NA; CDR3 protein: CATGRGRDTEAFF; CDR3 DNA: TGTGCCACCGGGAGGGGGAGGGACACTGAAGCTTTCTTT
J gene: TRBJ2-1; D gene: NA; V gene: TRBV6-2/TRBV6-3; clone size: NA; CDR3 protein: CASSWHNEQFF; CDR3 DNA: TGTGCCAGCAGTTGGCATAATGAGCAGTTCTTC
J gene: TRBJ2-1; D gene: NA; V gene: TRBV7-6; clone size: NA; CDR3 protein: CASSFGASASSYNEQFF; CDR3 DNA: TGTGCCAGCAGCTTTGGCGCTAGCGCCAGCTCCTACAATGAGCAGTTCTTC
J gene: TRBJ1-2; D gene: NA; V gene: TRBV27; clone size: NA; CDR3 protein: CASSPHTGNYGYTF; CDR3 DNA: TGTGCCAGCAGTCCCCATACAGGAAACTATGGCTACACCTTC
J gene: TRBJ1-6; D gene: NA; V gene: TRBV21-1; clone size: NA; CDR3 protein: CASSHRGLGNSPLHF; CDR3 DNA: TGTGCCAGCAGCCACAGGGGGCTGGGTAATTCACCCCTCCACTTT
J gene: TRBJ1-1; D gene: TRBD1; V gene: TRBV7-8; clone size: NA; CDR3 protein: CASSFGDRRGTEAFF; CDR3 DNA: TGTGCCAGCAGCTTCGGGGACAGACGGGGCACTGAAGCTTTCTTT
J gene: TRBJ2-5; D gene: TRBD1; V gene: TRBV5-1; clone size: NA; CDR3 protein: CASSLSRGETQYF; CDR3 DNA: TGCGCCAGCAGCTTGTCCAGGGGGGAGACCCAGTACTTC
J gene: TRBJ1-1; D gene: TRBD1; V gene: TRBV11-2; clone size: once; CDR3 protein: CASSGTGTDPFGGAFF; CDR3 DNA: TGTGCCAGCAGCGGAACCGGGACAGACCCTTTTGGCGGAGCTTTCTTT
J gene: TRBJ2-1; D gene: NA; V gene: TRBV13; clone size: NA; CDR3 protein: CASSLWGRRSSYNEQFF; CDR3 DNA: TGTGCCAGCAGCTTATGGGGGAGGAGAAGCTCCTACAATGAGCAGTTCTTC
J gene: TRBJ1-5; D gene: NA; V gene: TRBV10-2; clone size: NA; CDR3 protein: CASSVGKLQRLGQPQHF; CDR3 DNA: TGCGCCAGCAGTGTCGGGAAACTACAACGTCTGGGGCAGCCCCAGCATTTT
J gene: TRBJ2-3; D gene: TRBD2; V gene: TRBV10-3; clone size: NA; CDR3 protein: CAISSQRGTDTQYF; CDR3 DNA: TGTGCCATCTCCAGCCAGCGGGGGACAGATACGCAGTATTTT
J gene: TRBJ2-1; D gene: NA; V gene: TRBV6-1; clone size: NA; CDR3 protein: CASSDGQGPHNEQFF; CDR3 DNA: TGTGCCAGCAGTGATGGTCAGGGGCCCCACAATGAGCAGTTCTTC
J gene: TRBJ2-1; D gene: NA; V gene: TRBV5-1; clone size: NA; CDR3 protein: CASSLVQGTAYNEQFF; CDR3 DNA: TGCGCCAGCAGCTTGGTGCAGGGGACCGCCTACAATGAGCAGTTCTTC
J gene: TRBJ2-5; D gene: NA; V gene: TRBV23-1; clone size: NA; CDR3 protein: CASSQSRKTQYF; CDR3 DNA: TGCGCCAGCAGTCAATCGAGAAAGACCCAGTACTTC
J gene: TRBJ2-7; D gene: TRBD1; V gene: TRBV7-9; clone size: NA; CDR3 protein: CASSLGGTGVYEQYF; CDR3 DNA: TGTGCCAGCAGCCTGGGCGGGACAGGGGTCTACGAGCAGTACTTC
J gene: TRBJ2-1; D gene: TRBD2; V gene: TRBV7-3; clone size: NA; CDR3 protein: CASSQRGRFNEQFF; CDR3 DNA: TGTGCCAGCAGCCAGCGGGGGAGGTTCAATGAGCAGTTCTTC
J gene: TRBJ2-5; D gene: TRBD2; V gene: TRBV5-1; clone size: NA; CDR3 protein: CASSSTGALAGQETQYF; CDR3 DNA: TGCGCCAGCAGCTCCACAGGGGCACTAGCGGGACAAGAGACCCAGTACTTC
J gene: TRBJ2-1; D gene: TRBD2; V gene: TRBV7-3; clone size: NA; CDR3 protein: CASSLASGGASEQFF; CDR3 DNA: TGTGCCAGCAGCTTAGCTAGCGGGGGGGCGAGTGAGCAGTTCTTC
J gene: TRBJ1-1; D gene: NA; V gene: TRBV6-5; clone size: NA; CDR3 protein: CASVPRIGTEAFF; CDR3 DNA: TGTGCCAGCGTCCCCAGGATTGGCACTGAAGCTTTCTTT
J gene: TRBJ1-2; D gene: TRBD1; V gene: TRBV18; clone size: NA; CDR3 protein: CASSPVTGTGGLANYGYTF; CDR3 DNA: TGTGCCAGCTCACCAGTGACCGGGACAGGGGGACTTGCTAACTATGGCTACACCTTC
J gene: TRBJ1-3; D gene: NA; V gene: TRBV5-1; clone size: once; CDR3 protein: CASGTGGNTIYF; CDR3 DNA: TGCGCCAGCGGAACAGGGGGAAACACCATATATTTT
J gene: TRBJ1-2; D gene: TRBD1; V gene: TRBV30; clone size: NA; CDR3 protein: CASNRGGYTF; CDR3 DNA: TGTGCCAGCAACAGGGGCGGCTACACCTTC
J gene: TRBJ2-7; D gene: TRBD1; V gene: TRBV6-2/TRBV6-3; clone size: NA; CDR3 protein: CASSYQGQGTEQYF; CDR3 DNA: TGTGCCAGCAGTTACCAGGGACAGGGGACCGAGCAGTACTTC
J gene: TRBJ1-2; D gene: NA; V gene: TRBV27; clone size: NA; CDR3 protein: CASSPQVLYDYGYTF; CDR3 DNA: TGTGCCAGCAGTCCACAGGTCCTCTATGACTATGGCTACACCTTC
J gene: TRBJ1-2; D gene: NA; V gene: TRBV29-1; clone size: NA; CDR3 protein: CSVDGQGLDYGYTF; CDR3 DNA: TGCAGCGTTGATGGCCAGGGGCTTGACTATGGCTACACCTTC
J gene: TRBJ2-7; D gene: NA; V gene: TRBV27; clone size: many; CDR3 protein: CASSLAPGEQYF; CDR3 DNA: TGTGCCAGCAGTTTAGCCCCGGGCGAGCAGTACTTC
J gene: TRBJ2-7; D gene: TRBD1; V gene: TRBV5-6; clone size: NA; CDR3 protein: CASSFPGQGVLEQYF; CDR3 DNA: TGTGCCAGCAGCTTTCCGGGACAGGGAGTCTTAGAGCAGTACTTC
J gene: TRBJ1-2; D gene: NA; V gene: TRBV6-5; clone size: NA; CDR3 protein: CASSDLFNYGYTF; CDR3 DNA: TGTGCCAGCAGCGACTTGTTTAACTATGGCTACACCTTC
J gene: TRBJ2-1; D gene: TRBD2; V gene: TRBV5-4; clone size: NA; CDR3 protein: CASSLVASGANEQFF; CDR3 DNA: TGTGCCAGCAGCTTGGTGGCTAGCGGGGCTAATGAGCAGTTCTTC